This T cell receptor (beta chain) was identified in a study of blood T cell repertoires in COVID-19. Across the study: Sources were T cells, B-cell-depleted T cells, or PBMCs; the material itself was cDNA or gDNA.

Per germline, CDR1 MNHEY and CDR2 SVGAGI. The CDR3 sequence is 14 residues long. The V gene lost 6 bases and the J gene lost 8 bases, with 16 bases spanning the gap. Produced via immunoSEQ multiplex PCR; TCRdb's table is partial and in-frame only. The sample has 350,000 to 450,000 clones; just over 90% are singletons. Sequenced material: PBMCs or T cells enriched from blood (not recorded which). This sequence was found in a woman aged 40 to 55 who had been exposed to COVID-19. The gene calls are TRBV6-5 and TRBJ1-4; D may be TRBD1 (5 bases). The CDR3 coding sequence is TGTGCCAGCAGAGGACGCTTGGGGCTCGAAAAACTGTTTTTT. Its protein is CASRGRLGLEKLFF.